This TCR beta chain emerged from a study of beta chain features in type 1 diabetes. Overall study: Similarity in age, gender and cell yields was seen between patients and healthy donors. General observations from the study: More deletions and fewer insertions at VDJ junctions were found in patients with type 1 diabetes. Patients showed naive, central memory and Treg TCRB repertoires that appeared more similar than those of healthy donors. Shorter TCRB CDR3s, moderately but significantly so, were found in Type 1 diabetes patients in all four CD4+ subsets.

V was shortened by 2 bases and J by 5 bases, with 7 bases between the two germline ends. The germline gives CDR1 DFQATT, CDR2 SNEGSKA (reference sequence). This CDR3 is built from 11 residues. Note on this clone: Its matching antigen is unknown.

The entirety of the isolated RNA underwent reverse transcription, so expressed TCRB transcripts were sequenced. This table comes from immunoSEQ multiplex PCR, and its TCRdb copy is limited to in-frame clones, with some not included. This sample has 150,000 to 200,000 clones, with 9% to 10% found just once. This receptor was taken from a woman between 18 and 30 years old in good health. Source material: central memory CD4+ T cells from blood. The rearrangement links TRBV20-1 to TRBJ2-7; D not certain. The CDR3: CSARQENEQYF. CDR3 in DNA: TGCAGTGCTAGACAGGAAAACGAGCAGTACTTC.